This record looks at one TCR beta chain sequence and its context. Antigen: not known. Genomic DNA per cell subset filled all wells of several immunoSEQ plates. Sequencing was performed with immunoSEQ multiplex PCR; in TCRdb, only in-frame clones are kept and a portion is missing. The data show approximately 810,000 clones, over 90% seen once. The source of the sample is a study of shared clonotypes between healthy human individuals. Study results and limitations: The generation probabilities recorded for non-shared clonotypes fell below those of clonotypes shared by all four donors. Even with large depth, rarefaction showed that sorted-subset sequencing was incomplete.

The V and J ends lost 0 bases and 4 bases respectively, with 10 bases between them. The CDR3 consists of 14 residues. The V gene's germline CDR1 is LGHNA and CDR2 YSLEER. Naive-designated CD8 cells lacked CD45RO, were positively enriched for CCR7, and omitted terminally differentiated effector memory CD45RA+ cells. This rearrangement joins TRBV4-3 to TRBJ2-7, with D perhaps TRBD2 (5 bases). This TCR was sampled from a man between 25 and 39 years old in good health. The sample comprised naive CD8+ T cells sorted from blood. The chain's CDR3 is CASSQDYGSYEQYF. In nucleotides, the CDR3 is TGCGCCAGCAGCCAAGACTATGGGAGTTACGAGCAGTACTTC.